The rows below give T cell receptor beta chains drawn from one sample of a study of blood T cell repertoires in COVID-19. This table comes from immunoSEQ multiplex PCR, and its TCRdb copy is limited to in-frame clones, with some not included. The table records tens of thousands of clones, about four fifths of them present only once. The source material was peripheral blood. The origin of the receptors is a man in his fifties or sixties with acute or convalescent COVID-19. Each CDR3 is given with its conserved first and last residue. Each record gives: D gene, V gene, CDR3 length, clone size, J gene, CDR3 protein, CDR3 DNA. A D gene is named only where the DNA matches it firmly. Part of the rows lack a size; the others show once, few, many or a class for expanded clones.

TRBD1,TRBV20-1,14,.,TRBJ2-3,CSASRQGATDTQYF,TGCAGTGCTAGTCGGCAGGGGGCGACAGATACGCAGTATTTT
.,TRBV6-5,16,few,TRBJ2-2,CASSYWSSAGTGELFF,TGTGCCAGCAGTTATTGGTCTAGTGCGGGCACCGGGGAGCTGTTTTTT
.,TRBV7-2,16,.,TRBJ2-6,CASSLGGDPGANVLTF,TGTGCCAGCAGCTTAGGCGGGGACCCTGGGGCCAACGTCCTGACTTTC
TRBD1,TRBV12-5,16,few,TRBJ2-5,CASGLGIGTEQETQYF,TGTGCTAGTGGTTTGGGGATCGGGACAGAACAAGAGACCCAGTACTTC
TRBD2,TRBV12-3/TRBV12-4,13,.,TRBJ2-7,CASSPGLASEQYF,TGTGCCAGCAGTCCCGGACTAGCTTCCGAGCAGTACTTC
.,TRBV12-3/TRBV12-4,13,.,TRBJ1-4,CASARRVSGKLFF,TGTGCCAGCGCGAGGAGGGTTAGCGGAAAACTGTTTTTT
.,TRBV27,15,.,TRBJ2-7,CAASKPPRLTGEQYF,TGTGCCGCTTCCAAGCCCCCACGACTAACTGGCGAGCAGTACTTC
.,TRBV24-1,15,few,TRBJ2-2,CATTRGATNTGELFF,TGTGCCACCACCCGGGGGGCAACGAACACCGGGGAGCTGTTTTTT
TRBD2,TRBV9,16,.,TRBJ2-7,CASSLNSSGSSYEQYF,TGTGCCAGCAGCTTAAATAGTAGCGGGAGCTCCTACGAGCAGTACTTC
.,TRBV5-1,15,.,TRBJ2-3,CASSLAGTKTDTQYF,TGCGCCAGCAGCTTGGCCGGGACAAAGACAGATACGCAGTATTTT
TRBD1,TRBV10-3,13,.,TRBJ1-2,CAISEGTVYGYTF,TGTGCCATCAGTGAGGGGACAGTTTATGGCTACACCTTC
TRBD2,TRBV5-6,14,once,TRBJ2-7,CASRRLAGEYEQYF,TGTGCCAGCAGACGACTAGCGGGGGAGTACGAGCAGTACTTC
.,TRBV9,14,.,TRBJ2-2,CASSVGDITGELFF,TGTGCCAGCAGCGTAGGAGATATCACCGGGGAGCTGTTTTTT
.,TRBV5-1,15,.,TRBJ2-1,CASSLLDSLYNEQFF,TGCGCCAGCAGCCTCCTAGACAGCCTCTACAATGAGCAGTTCTTC
TRBD1,TRBV18,17,few,TRBJ1-1,CASSPREDRGLGTEAFF,TGTGCCAGCTCACCACGCGAGGACAGGGGGCTGGGGACTGAAGCTTTCTTT
TRBD1,TRBV4-3,15,.,TRBJ2-2,CASSQQGQGIGELFF,TGCGCCAGCAGCCAACAGGGACAGGGGATCGGGGAGCTGTTTTTT
.,TRBV19,14,few,TRBJ1-3,CATQDGYSGNTIYF,TGTGCCACACAGGACGGTTACTCTGGAAACACCATATATTTT
.,TRBV5-4,14,once,TRBJ1-1,CASSLGGLDTEAFF,TGTGCCAGCAGCTTGGGGGGGCTCGACACTGAAGCTTTCTTT
TRBD1,TRBV27,14,.,TRBJ2-5,CASRARGQGETQYF,TGTGCCAGCAGAGCTAGGGGACAGGGGGAGACCCAGTACTTC
.,TRBV7-7,13,.,TRBJ2-5,CASSLATLGTQYF,TGTGCTAGCAGCTTAGCGACTTTGGGGACCCAGTACTTC
.,TRBV11-2,16,.,TRBJ2-7,CASSPTRGGQYYEQYF,TGTGCCAGCAGCCCGACCAGAGGAGGACAGTACTACGAGCAGTACTTC
.,TRBV19,13,.,TRBJ2-1,CASAGQGYNEQFF,TGTGCCAGCGCGGGGCAGGGTTACAATGAGCAGTTCTTC
TRBD2,TRBV7-9,15,once,TRBJ2-5,CASSLASGGKETQYF,TGTGCCAGCAGCTTGGCTAGCGGGGGAAAAGAGACCCAGTACTTC
.,TRBV28,14,.,TRBJ2-2,CASSSPVNTGELFF,TGTGCCAGCAGCTCCCCCGTGAACACCGGGGAGCTGTTTTTT
TRBD2,TRBV10-3,15,.,TRBJ2-7,CAISRTSGTEREQYF,TGTGCCATCAGTCGGACTAGCGGGACGGAAAGGGAGCAGTACTTC